The rows below give T cell receptor beta chains drawn from one sample of a study of siplizumab effects on memory and regulatory T cells. TCRdb keeps only in-frame clones here, not all; method: immunoSEQ multiplex PCR. The data show some 75,000 clones, roughly 93% seen once. What was sequenced was CD8+ T cells sorted from blood. These receptors all come from a human donor in good health. Each CDR3 is given with its conserved first and last residue. Fields, in order: V gene, J gene, D gene, clone size, CDR3 DNA, CDR3 protein. A D gene is named only where the DNA matches it firmly. The listing skips clone size in some rows; elsewhere it reads once, few, many or a size class.

>TRBV2|TRBJ1-6|.|.
TGTGCCAGCAGTGGGCGGGGCAGGGCAGATTCACCCCTCCACTTT
CASSGRGRADSPLHF
>TRBV14|TRBJ2-7|.|.
TGTGCCAGCAGCCAAACTGGGAGCTCCTACGAGCAGTACTTC
CASSQTGSSYEQYF
>TRBV7-9|TRBJ2-7|.|.
TGTGCCAGCAGCTTACGGAACGACGACTACGAGCAGTACTTC
CASSLRNDDYEQYF
>TRBV28|TRBJ2-2|TRBD2|.
TGTGCCAGCAGTTATGAAGCGGGGGGGAACACCGGGGAGCTGTTTTTT
CASSYEAGGNTGELFF
>TRBV14|TRBJ2-7|TRBD2|.
TGTGCCAGCAGCGTCGGGGGGGTCTACGAGCAGTACTTC
CASSVGGVYEQYF
>TRBV7-9|TRBJ2-2|.|.
TGTGCCAGCACCCGGACCGGGGGACTCACCGGGGAGCTGTTTTTT
CASTRTGGLTGELFF
>TRBV28|TRBJ1-2|TRBD1|.
TGTGCCAGCAGCACGCTTTGGCTAACGGACAGGGAGGGGAACTATGGCTACACCTTC
CASSTLWLTDREGNYGYTF
>TRBV2|TRBJ2-5|TRBD2|once
TGTGCCAGCAGTGAGCTAGCGGGGGAAGAGACCCAGTACTTC
CASSELAGEETQYF
>TRBV7-9|TRBJ2-2|.|once
TGTGCCAGCAGCTTATACGGAAGCGGGGAGCTGTTTTTT
CASSLYGSGELFF
>TRBV18|TRBJ2-1|TRBD2|.
TGTGCCAGCTCGGACCTAGCGGGGGCCTTATACAATGAGCAGTTCTTC
CASSDLAGALYNEQFF
>TRBV6-4|TRBJ2-1|TRBD2|.
TGTGCCAGCAGTGACTCTACTAGCGGGGGATCTGAGCAGTTCTTC
CASSDSTSGGSEQFF
>TRBV30|TRBJ2-7|TRBD1|.
TGTGCCTGGAATCCGGGACAGGGGGATCACGAGCAGTACTTC
CAWNPGQGDHEQYF
>TRBV19|TRBJ1-5|.|.
TGTGCCAGTTCTTTGGGGATCCAGCCCCAGCATTTT
CASSLGIQPQHF
>TRBV11-2|TRBJ2-3|.|.
TGTGCCAGCAGCTTGGGAGCGGCCCCCGATACGCAGTATTTT
CASSLGAAPDTQYF
>TRBV11-2|TRBJ2-1|TRBD2|.
TGTGCCAGCAGCTCCACTAGCGGACCACACAATGAGCAGTTCTTC
CASSSTSGPHNEQFF
>TRBV4-3|TRBJ2-7|.|.
TGCGCCAGCAGCCAAGATCGGGCAGGGGACGAGCAGTACTTC
CASSQDRAGDEQYF
>TRBV27|TRBJ2-7|.|.
TGTGCCAGCGCGGACGGCCGCTCCTACGAGCAGTACTTC
CASADGRSYEQYF
>TRBV7-2|TRBJ1-6|.|.
TGTGCCAGCAGTAAGACATTTTATAATTCACCCCTCCACTTT
CASSKTFYNSPLHF
>TRBV19|TRBJ1-5|TRBD1|.
TGTGCCAGTAGTATAGGCGACAGGGGCAATCAGCCCCAGCATTTT
CASSIGDRGNQPQHF
>TRBV6-1|TRBJ1-5|.|.
TGTGCCAGCAGTGGGTTGACGCGTAACAATCAGCCCCAGCATTTT
CASSGLTRNNQPQHF
>TRBV7-6|TRBJ2-7|.|.
TGTGCCAGCAGCTTAGCCCAGGGACACGTCTTAGGCGAGCAGTACTTC
CASSLAQGHVLGEQYF
>TRBV7-2|TRBJ2-3|.|.
TGTGCCAGCAGTGGAATCACAGATACGCAGTATTTT
CASSGITDTQYF
>TRBV19|TRBJ1-1|.|.
TGTGCCAGTAATTCGGGGCCCAATGAAGCTTTCTTT
CASNSGPNEAFF
>TRBV7-9|TRBJ1-1|TRBD1|.
TGTGCCAGCAGCCCACGGGCGCAGGGGGCGCGGACTGAAGCTTTCTTT
CASSPRAQGARTEAFF
>TRBV5-4|TRBJ1-1|.|.
TGTGCCAGCAGCTCAACGCTTGAAGCTTTCTTT
CASSSTLEAFF
>TRBV19|TRBJ1-1|.|.
TGTGCCAGAAAATCGGCGAAGAGGAACACTGAAGCTTTCTTT
CARKSAKRNTEAFF
>TRBV7-2|TRBJ2-7|TRBD1|.
TGTGCCAGCAGAGCCGGGACAGGGGGCTTCAACGAGCAGTACTTC
CASRAGTGGFNEQYF
>TRBV29-1|TRBJ2-3|.|.
TGCAGCGTGGGCCTCGACAGGACTACCACAGATACGCAGTATTTT
CSVGLDRTTTDTQYF
>TRBV9|TRBJ1-1|TRBD1|.
TGTGCCAGCAGCCCCGGGACAGGGGGGGACACTGAAGCTTTCTTT
CASSPGTGGDTEAFF
>TRBV7-2|TRBJ1-3|TRBD1|.
TGTGCCAGCAGCTTGGGGACAGGTTTTCCCCTCTCTGGAAACACCATATATTTT
CASSLGTGFPLSGNTIYF
>TRBV7-3|TRBJ1-3|.|.
TGTGCCAGCAGCTTGGGGAGTACTGGAAACACCATATATTTT
CASSLGSTGNTIYF
>TRBV7-9|TRBJ2-1|.|.
TGTGCCAGCAGCCCGCCTGGGGCTAGCCACAATGAGCAGTTCTTC
CASSPPGASHNEQFF
>TRBV7-9|TRBJ2-1|.|once
TGTGCCAGCAGCCCAGACCCCTCCTACAATGAGCAGTTCTTC
CASSPDPSYNEQFF
>TRBV4-3|TRBJ2-3|TRBD2|many
TGCGCCAGCAGCCAAGCTAGCGGGGATGCAGATACGCAGTATTTT
CASSQASGDADTQYF
>TRBV29-1|TRBJ1-1|.|.
TGCAGCGCCGGGGCAGGGATGAACACTGAAGCTTTCTTT
CSAGAGMNTEAFF
>TRBV4-2|TRBJ2-7|TRBD2|.
TGTGCCAGCAGCCAACCTAGCGGGCGCGAGCAGTACTTC
CASSQPSGREQYF
>TRBV10-1|TRBJ1-2|.|few
TGCGCCAGCAGTGAGTCCAACTCCGTCGGGGGATTCCATGGCTACACCTTC
CASSESNSVGGFHGYTF
>TRBV6-4|TRBJ1-2|.|.
TGTGCCAGCAGGACAGGACAGCACTACACCTTC
CASRTGQHYTF
>TRBV11-2|TRBJ2-2|TRBD2|.
TGTGCCAGCAGCCTTGGACTAGCGGGGGCGGACGGGGAGCTGTTTTTT
CASSLGLAGADGELFF
>TRBV9|TRBJ2-7|.|.
TGTGCCAGCAGCCCACAGGGCATCTCCTACGAGCAGTACTTC
CASSPQGISYEQYF
>TRBV10-3|TRBJ2-2|.|.
TGTGCCATCACCGAGACATACGCGAACACCGGGGAGCTGTTTTTT
CAITETYANTGELFF
>TRBV18|TRBJ2-7|.|.
TGTGCCAGCTCACTCCGGGCCCATGACTACGAGCAGTACTTC
CASSLRAHDYEQYF
>TRBV19|TRBJ2-5|TRBD2|.
TGTGCCAGTAGTATAACTAGCGGGGGACAACTACAAGAGACCCAGTACTTC
CASSITSGGQLQETQYF
>TRBV6-4|TRBJ2-3|TRBD2|.
TGTGCCAGCAGCGACCTTCCAGCGGGGGAAGATACGCAGTATTTT
CASSDLPAGEDTQYF
>TRBV2|TRBJ2-1|.|.
TGTGCCAGCAGTGAAAGTAATGAGCAGTTCTTC
CASSESNEQFF
>TRBV29-1|TRBJ1-2|TRBD1|.
TGCAGCGTTGTGCCGGGACAGGACTATGGCTACACCTTC
CSVVPGQDYGYTF
>TRBV27|TRBJ2-7|.|once
TGTGCCAGCAGTCCCGGTGGAGGGGGATACGAGCAGTACTTC
CASSPGGGGYEQYF
>TRBV6-5|TRBJ1-5|.|.
TGTGCCAGCACCCCTGCAGGGGTAGGTCAGCCCCAGCATTTT
CASTPAGVGQPQHF
>TRBV29-1|TRBJ2-1|.|.
TGCAGCGTTGAAAGGCTAGCAGGGGTCAATGAGCAGTTCTTC
CSVERLAGVNEQFF
>TRBV28|TRBJ1-2|.|once
TGTGCCAGCAGTTTAACGGGGGTGGGAAACTATGGCTACACCTTC
CASSLTGVGNYGYTF